This T cell receptor beta chain was observed in a study of blood T cells in healthy people across ages. Across the study: In model experiments, template switching was able to capture about one barcoded beta molecule for every two T cells that were present. Study-wide results and caveats: Donor CMV infection status was unknown, possibly confounding age-related changes in expanded clonotypes. The recorded TCR beta diversity per million T cells decreased in a roughly linear manner with age.

Trimming cost V 5 bases and J 4 bases; bases outside gene matches: 8. From germline, CDR1 is SGHTA and CDR2 FQGNSA. This CDR3 has 16 amino acids. Then a second PCR, running roughly 7 to 11 cycles, was carried out with a sample-barcoded 5' primer and a J-beta primer mix. Each CDR3 protein gets one entry after TCRdb re-called the 5' RACE reads with MiXCR. Of about 1.8 million distinct CDR3 sequences listed, roughly 49% are singletons. With regard to this clonotype: The antigen is not known.

The TCR originated in a woman between 40 and 55 years old in good health. The sequenced sample was blood. The V and J genes are TRBV7-2 and TRBJ1-1, with 12 positions matching TRBD1. CDR3 DNA: TGTGCCAGCAGCCCTGGAGGGACAGGGGGCCTCACTGAAGCTTTCTTT. This codes for CASSPGGTGGLTEAFF.